This TCR beta chain originates from a study of T cell responses to AZD1222 COVID-19 vaccine. The CDR3 contains 14 residues. The germline V gene has CDR1 SGHRS and CDR2 YFSETQ. Trimming removed 1 base from V and 2 bases from J, with 10 bases in between. General observations from the study: Scientists sampled the repertoires only once the peak T cell response had passed.

Profiling relied on immunoSEQ multiplex PCR, and the TCRdb table lists in-frame clones only, not all of them. This table has 75,000 to 100,000 clones, 92% appearing once. Remarks on this clone: Its antigen is undetermined.

The chain carries TRBV5-1 and TRBJ2-7; the D gene is possibly TRBD1 (6 bases). The sequencing used peripheral blood, collected 28 days after the second AZD1222 dose. This sequence originates from an adult who received the AZD1222 COVID-19 vaccine. The CDR3 region has the DNA TGCGCCAGCAGCTTGAACAGGGCCCCCTACGAGCAGTACTTC. Its translation: CASSLNRAPYEQYF.